These 16 T cell receptor beta chains share one sample of origin, sequenced in a study of a mutant IDH1 vaccine in newly diagnosed glioma. These receptors have no known antigen. Time point given: week 35, safety follow-up. A single vaccine dose contained 300 ug of mutant IDH1 20-mer peptide, and topical imiquimod was used with it. TCRdb's table, derived via immunoSEQ multiplex PCR, lists solely in-frame clones and lacks some. Of some 70,000 clones listed, less than 90% are singletons. The starting material was PBMCs, obtained from a glioma patient whose treatment included an IDH1 peptide vaccine. These receptors all stem from a man younger than 30 with glioma.

The J gene is TRBJ1-3, the V gene TRBV2; possible D gene TRBD1, 5 bases. The CDR3 has 15 amino acids. Trimming took off 10 bases at V and 1 base at J, with 17 bases between the two ends. The germline V gene encodes CDR1 SNHLY and CDR2 FYNNEI. The CDR3 region has the DNA TGTGCCACCCATCGGGACGGGAGTTCTGGAAACACCATATATTTT. Its protein is CATHRDGSSGNTIYF.

This chain uses TRBV30 with TRBJ2-2; 10 positions agree with TRBD1. The junction had 6 bases not matched to a gene; V was cut back by 5 bases and J by 3 bases. Germline V gene data show CDR1 as GTSNPN and CDR2 as SVGIG (reference sequence). This CDR3 comprises 15 residues. As DNA, the CDR3 is TGTGCCTGGGACAGGGGGCGCGTGGACACCGGGGAGCTGTTTTTT. It codes for CAWDRGRVDTGELFF.

The chain couples TRBV30 to TRBJ1-1; D remains unclear. The CDR3 contains 14 residues. Germline V gene sequence: CDR1 GTSNPN, CDR2 SVGIG (reference sequence). Trimming left V 4 bases short and J 5 bases short, with 17 bases between. The CDR3 is CAWTRSGGETEAFF. The DNA for the CDR3 is TGTGCCTGGACGAGATCAGGAGGTGAAACTGAAGCTTTCTTT.

The V and J genes are TRBV2 and TRBJ1-1; 7 bases are a match to TRBD1. V shed 6 bases, J shed 0 bases, and the junction held 7 bases outside the gene matches. The CDR3 runs 15 residues. The germline gives CDR1 SNHLY, CDR2 FYNNEI. For the CDR3, the DNA is TGTGCCAGCAGGCTGGGACAGAGCATGAACACTGAAGCTTTCTTT. Its translation: CASRLGQSMNTEAFF.

The J gene is TRBJ2-2, the V gene TRBV10-3, with 8 nucleotides matching TRBD2. The CDR3 is 12 amino acids. Germline V CDR1 and CDR2: ENHRY, SYGVKD. Trimming at V came to 6 bases and at J to 6 bases, leaving 0 bases not matched to a gene. CDR3 in DNA: TGTGCCATCAGCGGGGGGGCCGGGGAGCTGTTTTTT. Protein sequence: CAISGGAGELFF.

V usage is TRBV4-3 and J usage is TRBJ2-1, with 7 bases that match TRBD2. Germline CDR1 reads LGHNA; CDR2 reads YSLEER. V lost 0 bases and J lost 2; bases outside the gene matches: 7. The CDR3 is 17 amino acids. The DNA for the CDR3 is TGCGCCAGCAGCCAAGATCGGACTAGTCCGACCTACAATGAGCAGTTCTTC. It yields the protein CASSQDRTSPTYNEQFF.

The V gene is TRBV6-1, the J gene TRBJ2-5; no clear D. The CDR3 covers 13 residues. Trimming left V 2 bases short and J 3 bases short, with 7 bases between. Germline V gene data show CDR1 as MNHNS and CDR2 as SASEGT. The CDR3 DNA reads TGTGCCAGCAGTGAATGGCAAAAAGAGACCCAGTACTTC. Translation gives CASSEWQKETQYF.

The chain recombines TRBV19 with TRBJ2-7; 8 nucleotides line up with TRBD1. The CDR3 runs to 17 residues. From germline, CDR1 is LNHDA and CDR2 SQIVND (reference sequence). Trimming removed 3 bases from V and 2 bases from J; junction bases left unmatched: 12. The CDR3 DNA reads as TGTGCCAGTAGTATGAAGTATCGCCGGACAGGGCCCTACGAGCAGTACTTC. Protein product: CASSMKYRRTGPYEQYF.

CDR3 region: CASSSETGMTNVLTF. The CDR3 DNA sequence: TGTGCCAGCAGTTCTGAGACAGGGATGACCAACGTCCTGACTTTC. The rearrangement joins TRBV6-6 to TRBJ2-6; 7 positions agree with TRBD1. This CDR3 region has 15 residues. The germline CDR1 and CDR2 sequences are MNHNY and SVGAGI (reference sequence). With 4 bases clipped from V and 8 bases from J, the junction kept 8 bases outside the gene matches.

The chain combines TRBV5-1 with TRBJ1-6; 7 positions agree with TRBD1. Germline trimming cut 3 bases from V and 10 bases from J; bases unmatched to any gene: 10. The CDR3 is 15 residues long. Germline CDR1 is SGHRS and CDR2 is YFSETQ. CDR3 residues: CASSSGQPGGSPLHF. CDR3 sequence (DNA): TGCGCCAGCAGCTCGGGACAGCCGGGGGGGTCACCCCTCCACTTT.

The chain combines TRBV9 with TRBJ2-7; D assignment may be TRBD1 or TRBD2 (5 bases each). Per germline, CDR1 SGDLS and CDR2 YYNGEE. The CDR3 loop spans 14 amino acids. V lost 4 bases and J lost 2, with 13 bases in between. CDR3 in DNA: TGTGCCAGCAGCACCCGGGACCAACCCTACGAGCAGTACTTC. It specifies CASSTRDQPYEQYF.

The V gene is TRBV27, the J gene TRBJ1-4; TRBD1 agrees at 10 bases. Germline assignment: CDR1 MNHEY and CDR2 SMNVEV (reference sequence). The length of the CDR3 is 20 residues. The J segment lost 0 bases and the V segment lost 0 bases, leaving 10 bases of the junction unmatched. DNA for the CDR3: TGTGCCAGCAGTTTATCGAACCGGGACAGGGGCATTGCAACTAATGAAAAACTGTTTTTT. Translated: CASSLSNRDRGIATNEKLFF.

V is TRBV15 and J is TRBJ1-1, with no clear D. Trimming pared 0 bases from V and 11 bases from J, leaving 16 bases between. The CDR3 length is 14 residues. Germline V lookup: CDR1 LNHNV, CDR2 YYDKDF (reference sequence). As DNA, the CDR3 is TGTGCCACCAGCAGAGAAGGCCGGTCTTTCCTCGCTTTCTTT. As protein: CATSREGRSFLAFF.

V and J are TRBV2 and TRBJ1-2, with TRBD1 identical over 9 bases. The CDR3 length is 13 residues. V was pared by 6 bases and J by 7 bases, with 6 bases of the junction left unmatched. Germline CDR1 is SNHLY and CDR2 is FYNNEI. The chain's CDR3 is CASRRTGESGYTF. The DNA of the CDR3 is TGTGCCAGCAGACGGACAGGGGAAAGTGGCTACACCTTC.

This clone was observed a handful of times. The chain carries TRBV4-1 and TRBJ1-1, with 9 positions matching TRBD1. The germline V gene encodes CDR1 MGHRA and CDR2 YSYEKL. The CDR3 runs 17 residues. V lost 3 bases to trimming and J lost 4 bases; unmatched junction nucleotides: 12. Written as DNA, the CDR3 is TGCGCCAGCAGCCAGGATACCATCGGGACAGGGCGCACTGAAGCTTTCTTT. Its translation: CASSQDTIGTGRTEAFF.

The chain couples TRBV5-8 to TRBJ1-3; D unresolved. The CDR3 is made up of 14 amino acids. In germline, CDR1 is SGHTS, CDR2 YDEGEE. Trimming took off 5 bases at V and 4 bases at J, with 13 bases between the two ends. CDR3 loop: CASSKVELGNTIYF. For the CDR3, the DNA is TGTGCCAGCAGTAAAGTAGAGTTGGGAAACACCATATATTTT.